The 29 T cell receptor beta chains listed next were all sequenced from one sample in a study of cytomegalovirus exposure and HLA in healthy donors. A multiplex PCR was run with 60 Vbeta primers and 13 Jbeta primers. Profiling relied on immunoSEQ multiplex PCR, and the TCRdb table lists in-frame clones only, not all of them. The sample gives about 150,000 clones, more than 70% of which show up once; approximately 10% is in the top ten. The sample consisted of PBMCs. The receptor set was obtained from a man younger than 30 in good health and CMV-seropositive.

The V call is TRBV27, the J call TRBJ2-1; maybe TRBD2 (6 bases). The CDR3 runs to 15 residues. Germline assignment: CDR1 MNHEY and CDR2 SMNVEV (reference sequence). V lost 1 base and J 3 bases, leaving 10 bases between the germline ends. CDR3 coding DNA: TGTGCCAGCAGTTTATTCGGGACTGACTACAATGAGCAGTTCTTC. Its protein is CASSLFGTDYNEQFF.

This chain joins TRBV25-1 and TRBJ1-1; D ambiguous. The CDR3 consists of 11 residues. Germline V gene lookup returns CDR1 MGHDK and CDR2 SYGVNS. The V end was cut by 2 bases, the J end by 7 bases, with 5 bases between. CDR3 nucleotide sequence: TGTGCCAGCAGTGAAGCAGGTGAAGCTTTCTTT. This gives the protein CASSEAGEAFF.

This rearrangement joins TRBV19 to TRBJ2-2; perhaps TRBD2 as D (6 bases). The V gene lost 6 bases and the J gene lost 1 base, with 12 bases spanning the gap. CDR3 length: 15 amino acids. From germline, CDR1 is LNHDA and CDR2 SQIVND (reference sequence). CDR3 protein: CASREGLKNTGELFF. The CDR3 DNA follows: TGTGCCAGTAGGGAGGGACTGAAGAACACCGGGGAGCTGTTTTTT. The whole variable domain, remainder taken from reference TRBV19 and TRBJ2-2, is DGGITQSPKYLFRKEGQNVTLSCEQNLNHDAMYWYRQDPGQGLRLIYYSQIVNDFQKGDIAEGYSVSREKKESFPLTVTSAQKNPTAFYLCASREGLKNTGELFFGEGSRLTVL.

The chain joins TRBV11-3 to TRBJ1-1; D not resolved. Trimming took 0 bases from V and 1 from J, leaving 3 bases between them. There are 13 residues in the CDR3. Germline V CDR1 and CDR2: SGHNT, YENEEA. The CDR3 nucleotides are TGTGCCAGCAGCTTAGACCAGAACACTGAAGCTTTCTTT. This translates into CASSLDQNTEAFF. Supplemented by reference TRBV11-3 and TRBJ1-1, the full variable domain reads EAGVVQSPRYKIIEKKQPVAFWCNPISGHNTLYWYLQNLGQGPELLIRYENEEAVDDSQLPKDRFSAERLKGVDSTLKIQPAELGDSAVYLCASSLDQNTEAFFGQGTRLTVV.

The J gene is TRBJ2-2, the V gene TRBV4-1; a weak D match, TRBD2 (6 bases). This CDR3 region has 16 residues. Germline V gene data show CDR1 as MGHRA and CDR2 as YSYEKL. V was shortened by 2 bases and J by 3 bases, with 13 bases between the two germline ends. DNA of the CDR3: TGCGCCAGCAGCCAACAGGAGTCTAGCGACACCGGGGAGCTGTTTTTT. Translation: CASSQQESSDTGELFF.

Only one count was recorded for this clone. V gene TRBV30 combines with J gene TRBJ1-1; unclear D gene. Deletions cut 4 bases from V and 11 bases from J, with 14 bases between. This CDR3 has 11 residues. Germline-derived CDR1 and CDR2 are GTSNPN and SVGIG (reference sequence). The CDR3 DNA reads TGTGCCTGGATGTTTTCCTGGCGGGCTTTCTTT. Protein: CAWMFSWRAFF.

This clone has just one count. V gene TRBV15 combines with J gene TRBJ2-5; 7 bases align to TRBD1. The germline V gene has CDR1 LNHNV and CDR2 YYDKDF (reference sequence). There are 15 residues in the CDR3. V gave up 0 bases and J gave up 11 bases; unmatched junction bases: 12. CDR3 in amino acids: CATSREGQVRQEQYF. CDR3 bases: TGTGCCACCAGCAGAGAAGGACAGGTGCGGCAAGAGCAGTACTTC.

This clone appeared a few times. V usage is TRBV27 and J usage is TRBJ1-2; D remains ambiguous. This CDR3 comprises 14 residues. V was cut by 6 bases and J by 0 bases, with 11 bases left in between. Germline V lookup: CDR1 MNHEY, CDR2 SMNVEV (reference sequence). The CDR3: CASRQSTANYGYTF. The CDR3 region has the DNA TGTGCCAGCAGACAGTCGACCGCTAACTATGGCTACACCTTC.

This chain links TRBV5-1 with TRBJ2-1; TRBD2 might be the D (6 bases). The germline V gene encodes CDR1 SGHRS and CDR2 YFSETQ. V was clipped by 5 bases and J by 4 bases, with 19 bases between them. CDR3 length: 16 amino acids. The DNA of the CDR3 is TGCGCCAGCAGGCGGGACGCTAGCAGAGGATACAATGAGCAGTTCTTC. Its translation is CASRRDASRGYNEQFF.

The chain joins TRBV7-8 to TRBJ1-4, with D maybe TRBD1 (5 bases). This CDR3 spans 17 amino acids. CDR1 and CDR2 from the germline V gene are SGHVS and FQNEAQ. V lost 3 bases to trimming and J lost 0 bases, with 14 bases between them. CDR3 bases: TGTGCCAGCAGCTTCAGGCAGGGCGTTGCAACTAATGAAAAACTGTTTTTT. Protein product: CASSFRQGVATNEKLFF.

The chain employs TRBV28 and TRBJ1-2; TRBD1 agrees at 7 bases. The CDR3 sequence is 17 residues long. The J segment lost 8 bases and the V segment lost 5 bases, leaving 20 bases of the junction unmatched. Germline CDR1 and CDR2: MDHEN and SYDVKM. CDR3 DNA: TGTGCCAGCAGTAACCCCGGGACAGCGGAAGTACATCGGGGCTACACCTTC. Protein: CASSNPGTAEVHRGYTF.

This clone has only one observation. The chain combines TRBV4-1 with TRBJ2-1; 10 bases agree with TRBD2. Germline CDR1 reads MGHRA; CDR2 reads YSYEKL. The length of the CDR3 is 14 residues. J was trimmed by 3 bases and V by 11 bases; bases with no gene match: 7. CDR3 loop: CASRASGSYNEQFF. The CDR3 DNA sequence: TGCGCCTCCCGGGCTAGCGGGAGCTACAATGAGCAGTTCTTC.

The chain recombines TRBV14 with TRBJ1-2, with unresolved D. Trimming removed 0 bases from V and 3 bases from J, with 11 bases in between. The CDR3 length is 15 residues. Per germline, CDR1 SGHDN and CDR2 FVKESK. CDR3 in DNA: TGTGCCAGCAGCCAAGATACCCGAGTATACTATGGCTACACCTTC. Protein product: CASSQDTRVYYGYTF.

In its sample, this clone was seen a few times. J is TRBJ2-2 and V is TRBV5-1; 10 positions match TRBD2. This CDR3 spans 22 amino acids. From germline, CDR1 is SGHRS and CDR2 YFSETQ. V trimming: 3 bases; J trimming: 0 bases; junction bases outside the gene matches: 20. Here the CDR3 DNA reads TGCGCCAGCAGCTCCCCCCTCGGTATAGCGGGAGGTTTCTTCGCGAACACCGGGGAGCTGTTTTTT. This translates into CASSSPLGIAGGFFANTGELFF.

This chain links TRBV2 with TRBJ1-5; D might be TRBD1 (5 bases). This CDR3 contains 16 residues. Trimming shortened V by 6 bases and J by 15 bases, and 30 bases separated the two germline ends. Germline CDR1 is SNHLY and CDR2 is FYNNEI. Written as DNA, the CDR3 is TGTGCCAGCAGCCCTCTAGGCAGGACACCTACCCGCAGGTGGCATTTT. It encodes CASSPLGRTPTRRWHF.

This rearrangement joins TRBV28 to TRBJ1-5; 8 positions match TRBD1. Germline V CDR1 and CDR2: MDHEN, SYDVKM. V trimming: 5 bases; J trimming: 5 bases; junction bases outside the gene matches: 5. The CDR3 has 14 amino acids. The CDR3 here is CASSRQGQYQPQHF. CDR3 DNA: TGTGCCAGCAGTAGACAGGGGCAATATCAGCCCCAGCATTTT.

V usage is TRBV19 and J usage is TRBJ1-5, with D unclear. V gave up 1 base and J gave up 7 bases, with 5 bases separating them. Per germline, CDR1 LNHDA and CDR2 SQIVND (reference sequence). The CDR3 has 12 amino acids. For the CDR3, the DNA is TGTGCCAGTAGTATAGGGGCGCAGCCCCAGCATTTT. This encodes CASSIGAQPQHF.

This sequence joins TRBV4-1 and TRBJ2-5, with D possibly TRBD1 on 5 matching bases. The CDR3 totals 16 residues. The V end lost 0 bases, the J end lost 7 bases, and 18 bases lay between the germline ends. Germline CDR1 is MGHRA and CDR2 is YSYEKL. CDR3 loop: CASSQERGGVQGTQYF. As DNA, the CDR3 is TGCGCCAGCAGCCAAGAGCGTGGTGGCGTCCAGGGGACCCAGTACTTC.

This rearrangement joins TRBV30 to TRBJ1-1; D ambiguous. The CDR3 is 11 residues long. The V and J ends lost 2 bases and 9 bases respectively, with 10 bases between them. Germline V lookup: CDR1 GTSNPN, CDR2 SVGIG (reference sequence). The CDR3 sequence: CAWSSGWKAFF. CDR3 coding DNA: TGTGCCTGGAGTAGCGGGTGGAAAGCTTTCTTT. Supplemented by reference TRBV30 and TRBJ1-1, the full variable domain reads SQTIHQWPATLVQPVGSPLSLECTVEGTSNPNLYWYRQAAGRGLQLLFYSVGIGQISSEVPQNLSASRPQDRQFILSSKKLLLSDSGFYLCAWSSGWKAFFGQGTRLTVV.

The chain joins TRBV28 to TRBJ2-7, with D maybe TRBD1 (5 bases). This CDR3 has 14 residues. The V gene lost 5 bases and the J gene lost 1 base, with 12 bases spanning the gap. Per the germline V gene, CDR1 is MDHEN and CDR2 is SYDVKM. DNA for the CDR3: TGTGCCAGCAGTCCCACGGACAAGTCCTACGAGCAGTACTTC. Translation gives CASSPTDKSYEQYF.

V usage is TRBV28 and J usage is TRBJ1-2; D unresolved. The CDR3 spans 14 residues. V was trimmed by 8 bases and J by 1 base, leaving 14 bases between them. Germline V gives CDR1 MDHEN, CDR2 SYDVKM. CDR3: CASGRGSGNYGYTF. DNA for the CDR3: TGTGCCAGCGGTCGAGGGAGCGGTAACTATGGCTACACCTTC.

The V and J genes are TRBV5-4 and TRBJ2-7; TRBD1 matches 9 bases. Germline CDR1 reads SGHNT; CDR2 reads YYREEE (reference sequence). The CDR3 covers 15 residues. The J segment lost 6 bases and the V segment lost 4 bases, leaving 11 bases of the junction unmatched. CDR3 region: CASSMSRDRVGEQYF. CDR3 nucleotide sequence: TGTGCCAGCAGCATGTCGCGGGACAGGGTCGGCGAGCAGTACTTC.

The rearrangement joins TRBV29-1 to TRBJ2-5, with TRBD2 matching 7 bases. Germline CDR1 and CDR2: SQVTM and ANQGSEA. The CDR3 length is 12 residues. V shed 7 bases, J shed 1 base, and the junction held 3 bases outside the gene matches. The CDR3 region is CSARTSQETQYF. In nucleotides, the CDR3 is TGCAGCGCGAGGACTAGCCAAGAGACCCAGTACTTC.

This clone was picked up a small number of times. The V gene is TRBV13, the J gene TRBJ2-1; 7 nucleotides align to TRBD1. This CDR3 is built from 15 residues. V dropped 1 base and J dropped 4; count of bases not matched to a gene: 4. CDR1 is PRHDT and CDR2 is FYEKMQ in the germline V gene (reference sequence). The CDR3 nucleotides read TGTGCCAGCAGCTTAGAGACAGGGAGTTACAATGAGCAGTTCTTC. It codes for CASSLETGSYNEQFF.

The chain links TRBV7-9 to TRBJ2-1; D possibly corresponds to TRBD1 (6 bases). Germline assignment: CDR1 SEHNR and CDR2 FQNEAQ (reference sequence). V lost 5 bases and J lost 4, with 15 bases in between. CDR3 length: 15 amino acids. CDR3 protein: CASSPSSGTYNEQFF. Here the CDR3 DNA reads TGTGCCAGCAGCCCAAGCTCGGGGACATACAATGAGCAGTTCTTC.

This chain links TRBV5-8 with TRBJ2-2; 12 positions match TRBD1. Germline CDR1 reads SGHTS; CDR2 reads YDEGEE. The junction had 15 bases not matched to a gene; V was cut back by 2 bases and J by 7 bases. The CDR3 spans 19 residues. The CDR3 is CASSLALAGTGGYHGELFF. CDR3 coding DNA: TGTGCCAGCAGCTTAGCCTTAGCCGGGACAGGGGGCTATCACGGGGAGCTGTTTTTT.

This clone was recorded only once. The rearrangement uses TRBV4-1 and TRBJ2-3, with 9 bases fitting TRBD1. The junction had 0 bases not matched to a gene; V was cut back by 1 base and J by 4 bases. This CDR3 region has 14 residues. Germline CDR1 and CDR2: MGHRA and YSYEKL. The CDR3 sequence: CASSQGTGADTQYF. DNA of the CDR3: TGCGCCAGCAGCCAAGGGACAGGGGCAGATACGCAGTATTTT.

This clone showed up just a few times. The chain joins TRBV5-1 to TRBJ2-7; D remains unclear. Trimming removed 0 bases from V and 3 bases from J, with 7 bases in between. Germline V gene data show CDR1 as SGHRS and CDR2 as YFSETQ. The length of the CDR3 is 13 residues. Written as DNA, the CDR3 is TGCGCCAGCAGCTTGGACAGCTACTACGAGCAGTACTTC. Protein product: CASSLDSYYEQYF.

The gene calls are TRBV19 and TRBJ2-5; maybe TRBD1 (6 bases). The germline V and J ends were trimmed by 3 bases and 5 bases, with 13 bases remaining between them. The CDR3 loop spans 14 amino acids. Germline CDR1 is LNHDA and CDR2 is SQIVND (reference sequence). The CDR3 protein is CASSMAGQPETQYF. CDR3 nucleotide sequence: TGTGCCAGTAGTATGGCCGGACAGCCGGAGACCCAGTACTTC.